Each of the 5 T cell receptor beta chains below was sequenced from the same sample in a study of regulatory T cells. Study outcomes and limitations: Hydrophobic residues at CDR3 positions 6 and 7 were enriched in conventional CD4+ T cells of CD3G-deficient patients.

Primers: 52 TRBV forward and 13 TRBJ reverse. Some clones are missing from TCRdb's copy, which holds only in-frame ones; the method was immunoSEQ multiplex PCR. Here the sample spans around 29,000 clones, about 90% being singletons. No antigen has been identified for these receptors. Source material: conventional CD4+ T cells sorted from blood. Receptors originate from a person aged 18 to 30 with CD3G deficiency.

The rearrangement joins TRBV6-1 to TRBJ2-7; 7 nucleotides align to TRBD1. Germline CDR1 is MNHNS and CDR2 is SASEGT. The CDR3 has 13 amino acids. After removal of 7 bases from V and 4 bases from J, the junction contained 7 bases not matched to a gene. The CDR3 coding sequence is TGTGCCAGCAATAACAGGGGACGTTACGAGCAGTACTTC. Its protein product is CASNNRGRYEQYF.

V and J are TRBV5-1 and TRBJ1-1, with TRBD1 as a possible D gene (5 bases). V shed 0 bases and J shed 5 bases, with 8 bases lying between them. The CDR3 totals 13 residues. Germline CDR1 and CDR2: SGHRS and YFSETQ. The CDR3 DNA follows: TGCGCCAGCAGCTTGGTCCCAGGGACTGAAGCTTTCTTT. It is translated as CASSLVPGTEAFF.

The J gene is TRBJ2-3, the V gene TRBV5-4; tentative D call: TRBD1 (6 bases). The CDR3 runs to 13 residues. Trimming took off 2 bases at V and 7 bases at J, with 11 bases between the two ends. Germline V gives CDR1 SGHNT, CDR2 YYREEE (reference sequence). In DNA, the CDR3 is TGTGCCAGCAGCTTAGAGGGGACAAATACGCAGTATTTT. Protein product: CASSLEGTNTQYF.

Written as DNA, the CDR3 is TGTGCCATCAGTGAGTCGATTAAGTCCGGGGAACAAGAGACCCAGTACTTC. It translates to CAISESIKSGEQETQYF. The chain employs TRBV10-3 and TRBJ2-5; perhaps TRBD2 as D (5 bases). Trimming took off 0 bases at V and 2 bases at J, with 16 bases between the two ends. The CDR3 runs 17 residues. In germline, CDR1 is ENHRY, CDR2 SYGVKD.

V usage is TRBV5-1 and J usage is TRBJ1-3, with D hard to call. The CDR3 consists of 13 residues. Trimming stripped 4 bases from V and 2 bases from J, with 7 bases between. Germline V gene data show CDR1 as SGHRS and CDR2 as YFSETQ. CDR3 residues: CASSPSAGNTIYF. The CDR3 bases are TGCGCCAGCAGCCCCTCGGCTGGAAACACCATATATTTT.